These 4 T cell receptor beta chains were all obtained from the same sample, sequenced in a study of radiotherapy plus CTLA-4 blockade in lung cancer. The data were produced by immunoSEQ multiplex PCR, yet TCRdb's version contains in-frame clones alone and is incomplete. The table lists some 52,000 clones, 65% to 80% of them singletons. Sample: peripheral blood, taken from a patient treated with radiotherapy plus ipilimumab. Receptors originate from a human donor with non-small cell lung cancer who had a partial response to radiotherapy plus ipilimumab.

This clone showed up just once. An end of the junction does not agree with germline; a read error may underlie this. This chain connects TRBV29-1 to TRBJ1-4; D unclear. The germline V gene has CDR1 SQVTM and CDR2 ANQGSEA. The CDR3 runs 13 residues. The CDR3 DNA is TGCAGCGCCACCGGGTCCGTTGGTGAAAAGCTGTTTTTT. Its translation is CSATGSVGEKLFF.

The chain has TRBV5-1 and TRBJ2-3; D possibly corresponds to TRBD1 (5 bases). V lost 0 bases to trimming and J lost 0 bases, with 5 bases between them. CDR1 SGHRS and CDR2 YFSETQ come from the germline V gene. The CDR3 runs to 14 residues. CDR3: CASSLEGSTDTQYF. CDR3 in DNA: TGCGCCAGCAGCTTGGAGGGGAGCACAGATACGCAGTATTTT.

The genes are TRBV7-9 and TRBJ1-3; TRBD1 is a possible D gene (6 bases). The CDR3 extends over 15 amino acids. With 5 bases removed from V and 0 bases from J, the gap between germline ends came to 11 bases. From germline, CDR1 is SEHNR and CDR2 FQNEAQ (reference sequence). As DNA, the CDR3 is TGTGCCAGCAGCCCCAGGGGTGCCTCTGGAAACACCATATATTTT. It codes for CASSPRGASGNTIYF.

The chain links TRBV19 to TRBJ2-3; D not resolved. Germline CDR1 LNHDA, CDR2 SQIVND (reference sequence). This CDR3 has 14 amino acids. V gave up 4 bases and J gave up 1 base, with 9 bases separating them. CDR3 loop: CASSTQIGTDTQYF. The CDR3 nucleotides read TGTGCCAGTAGTACACAGATTGGCACAGATACGCAGTATTTT.